This note documents a single TCR beta chain sequence. It lacks a known antigen. Base qualities were left out, and no much larger clone turns up one base away. The cohort consisted of 666 healthy bone marrow donors. All cohort members were sampled while nominally healthy, although unrecorded immune exposures were likely present. The donor was CMV seronegative and belonged to the group of several hundred seronegative cohort members. A peripheral blood sample was provided by each donor, and peripheral blood mononuclear cells were used for TCR beta sequencing. Genomic DNA was extracted from the blood cell samples with the Qiagen DNeasy Blood Extraction Kit. This sample stems from a study of cytomegalovirus exposure and HLA in healthy donors (TCRdb year 2017). Describing the broader study: An earlier analysis of several hundred of the donors reported over 250 Gb of sequence data and around 110 million unique TCR beta sequences obtained from some 170 million T cells. Of the roughly 400 genotyped donors, approximately 83% fell in the genetic ancestry cluster associated with self-reported Caucasian donors. The T cell repertoires of about 700 subjects were profiled by immunosequencing and related to cytomegalovirus serostatus. Rather than using new phenotypic data, the later analysis identified candidate immune exposures from TCR beta sequences and from how often those sequences occurred across donors. Genome-wide SNP genotypes for about three fifths of the roughly 700 donors were used in a later genetic analysis, which treated that subset as a discovery cohort. All discovery cohort repertoires had been generated on a single sequencing platform. Donor age, sex, ethnicity and CMV serostatus were collected together with the repertoire data. In addition to the first cohort of roughly 700 subjects, a separate validation cohort of 120 different subjects was used. Because of strong linkage in the cohort, roughly five DR-DQ haplotypes were treated as single units for association and clustering. Among roughly 400 genotyped donors of the cohort, an average of approximately 220,000 unique TCR beta nucleotide sequences was sequenced per donor, of which about 19% were non-productive. The study aimed to test whether cataloging public T cell receptors could reveal signatures of past pathogen exposure. Both class I and class II loci were covered by HLA typing, at four-digit resolution. Typing coverage differed by locus: A, B, C, DRB1 and DQB1 were typed in about 629-630 donors, DQA1 in roughly 500, DPA1 in 600 to 610, and DPB1 in around 490. High-throughput TCR immunosequencing, statistical association of individual TCRs with disease status, and machine learning were combined to predict cytomegalovirus infection status. An early release that covered more than 550 HLA-typed donors contained approximately 320 gigabases of sequencing data and 85 million to 100 million unique TCR sequences. In an earlier analysis of roughly 580 of the donors, high-throughput TCR beta sequencing was used to judge whether each TCR beta V gene segment behaved as functional or pseudogenic. A later analysis re-examined previously published TCR beta repertoires from just over 650 donors and added high-resolution HLA genotyping to investigate patterns of TCR occurrence.

The CDR3 spans 16 residues, from the cysteine through the phenylalanine. The entry retains the CDR3 DNA only, 48 bases that are in frame from base 1. At the junction V is shortened by 5 bases and J by 1 base; bases outside the gene matches: 7. The germline V gene specifies SGHVS as CDR1 and FNYEAQ as CDR2. Receptor libraries were prepared by the immunoSEQ multiplex PCR assay. For the multiplex PCR, a mixture combining 60 forward primers for TCR Vbeta segments and 13 reverse primers for TCR Jbeta segments was used. The CDR3 region of rearranged TCR beta genes was amplified from genomic DNA by a multiplex PCR assay. The Illumina HiSeq System was used to sequence the amplified TCR beta libraries as 87-base-pair reads. As for the authors' bioinformatics: A later analysis tallied some 79 million unique TCR beta chains across the 700 or so repertoires, and some 12 million of those chains were shared by two or more donors. A nearest-neighbor algorithm error-corrected the raw reads and collapsed the reads into unique sequences, merging closely related sequences to remove PCR and sequencing errors. V, D and J gene segments were assigned by aligning CDR3 sequences to IMGT reference sequences. For a sequence to be retained, at least a six-nucleotide match to both a V gene segment and a J gene segment was required. A rearrangement counted as productive if the CDR3 had no stop codons and remained in frame with V and J, and every other rearrangement counted as non-productive. CDR3 was defined by IMGT convention, running from the second conserved V-encoded cysteine to the conserved J-encoded phenylalanine. In an earlier analysis of approximately 500 of the donors, sequences lacking an unambiguous match to a single V gene segment were excluded. In an earlier analysis of around 600 of the donors, V segments were called functional above 56.7% productive rearrangements and were called segregating when the between-donor standard deviation exceeded 5%. A statistical classification framework was developed to diagnose cytomegalovirus status using the catalog of TCR beta chain sequences. A later analysis assigned V and J genes by comparing TCR nucleotide sequences with IMGT/GENE-DB human TR gene sequences. Using the TCRdist pipeline, a later analysis assigned CDR3 sequences along with most-parsimonious VDJ recombination scenarios. In a later analysis, each TCR beta chain was defined by its CDR3 amino acid sequence together with its V-gene family, and reads lacking a unique V-gene family were excluded. As a way to deal with suspected cross-contamination and a sequencing artifact, a later analysis dropped hundreds of nucleotide sequences that were highly shared and had low generation probability. For each public chain, a later analysis derived a clonal expansion index from normalized ranks of inferred template counts within each repertoire. A later analysis computed generation probabilities with a VDJ recombination model fitted to out-of-frame rearrangements, and checked the results against IGoR. Hypergeometric tests were used in a later analysis to score TCR-TCR, TCR-HLA and TCR-CMV co-occurrence, with a repertoire-size bias correction applied to the TCR pairs. In a later analysis, false discovery rates were estimated by permuting HLA or CMV assignments 20 times. In a later analysis, co-occurring TCRs were grouped using DBSCAN, with TCRdist sequence similarity added in when clustering inside HLA-allele-positive subsets. Co-occurrence clustering excluded repertoires with fewer than 30,000 or more than 120,000 public chains, plus five with anomalous nucleotide sharing. The table comes from immuneACCESS by way of TCRdb, which keeps in-frame sequences with V and J called. Part of the clones is missing from these tables; in studies checked, under half for an unresolved V gene and the rest for unknown reasons. The D gene and trimming were derived from the DNA, and the V and J assignments and clone size from that table. In all, the sample holds 60,000 to 65,000 clones, and around 87% of those were seen once. Of the sample, 1.4% falls within the top ten clones.

Points the paper makes about the study in general: In a later analysis, the rate of TCR association differed among HLA loci, with DRB1 alleles having the most associated TCRs and HLA-C alleles having the fewest. The authors suggested that the approach could potentially be generalized to other disease states and immunological phenotypes. In a later genetic analysis, a missense DCLRE1C variant was associated with V-gene and J-gene trimming of TCR beta chains, and the association was replicated in an independent cohort. Because the 87-base-pair reads could not distinguish some IMGT-functional V segments, including TRBV6-2 and TRBV6-3, those segments were excluded. In a later analysis, 15,000 to 20,000 TCR beta sequences were associated with specific HLA alleles at a false discovery rate of 0.05. The sequencing pipeline was judged likely to have produced a cluster of highly shared sequence variants as a technical artifact. Most TCR sequences were observed very rarely across donors, whereas some public TCRs were present in many individuals. The only immune exposure information available for the cohort was CMV serostatus. A further reported finding was that TCR beta sequences accurately predicted the HLA-A and HLA-B alleles for most subjects in the first cohort. Correlated functional status among segregating V segments might be attributable to linkage disequilibrium, but an unknown experimental factor could not be ruled out. Three of the identified cytomegalovirus-associated TCR beta chains were confirmed in vitro to be specific for cytomegalovirus antigens. In an earlier analysis of 587 of the donors, most TCR beta V segments were observed in productive rearrangements about 87% or about 30% of the time, broadly matching IMGT annotations. When HLA alleles, especially DR and DQ, strongly co-occurred, TCR associations were difficult to assign to individual alleles. Because HLA typing was missing for some donors at each locus, association tests included only the typed subset. A later genetic analysis reported fewer N-insertions in productive TCRs among donors in an Asian-associated ancestry cluster than the approximately 700-donor mean. Sequencing depth was assumed to be roughly uniform across donors in the presence/absence analyses, though that assumption may not hold. A later analysis found that most CMV-associated TCR beta chains appeared HLA-restricted, with HLA associations seemingly driven largely by CMV exposure. Because counts were too low, approximately 15 rarely observed V segments, including chromosome 9 orphons, were excluded from the earlier analysis of 587 of the donors. Compared with equally common non-associated chains, HLA-associated TCR beta chains in a later analysis were more clonally expanded and had lower generation probabilities. Only TCR beta chains were sequenced in this cohort, and the absence of alpha or paired-chain data limited detectable features. The classifier was reported to diagnose cytomegalovirus status with high specificity and sensitivity in both the original and validation cohorts. In a later analysis, several top co-occurrence clusters were reported to appear linked to parvovirus B19, influenza, CMV and Epstein-Barr virus. A total of fewer than 200 TCR beta chains were listed by the study as associated with cytomegalovirus.

The source is a man in his late teens or twenties in good health and CMV-seronegative. The V and J segments used are TRBV7-6 and TRBJ2-7, with 11 central nucleotides matching TRBD1. The sample taken for sequencing was PBMCs. The CDR3 is CASSRRDRGISYEQYF. The sequenced DNA is TGTGCCAGCAGCCGAAGGGACAGGGGGATATCCTACGAGCAGTACTTC.